Shown below are 15 T cell receptor beta chains from a single sample sequenced in a study of shared clonotypes between healthy human individuals. In the naive CD8 group, cells lacked CD45RO and were positively selected for CCR7, so terminally differentiated effector memory CD45RA+ cells were left out. Assay used: immunoSEQ multiplex PCR; TCRdb lists only in-frame clones, some missing. The sample yields about 2.1 million clones, roughly 95% seen once. Specimen: naive CD8+ T cells from PBMCs. These receptors were obtained from a man aged 18 to 35 in good health. Some clones in this sample may be carry-over from other donors' samples.

The chain joins TRBV6-5 to TRBJ2-1; 9 bases agree with TRBD2. Looked up from germline, CDR1 is MNHEY and CDR2 is SVGAGI. The V and J ends lost 2 bases and 8 bases, in that order; junction bases with no gene match: 10. The CDR3 has 16 amino acids. DNA for the CDR3: TGTGCCAGCAGTTACCTCTATGCTAGCGGGATCCATGAGCAGTTCTTC. Protein product: CASSYLYASGIHEQFF.

The genes are TRBV9 and TRBJ1-2, with TRBD1 matching over 7 bases. CDR3 length equals 13 residues. The V gene's germline CDR1 is SGDLS and CDR2 YYNGEE. The J segment lost 8 bases and the V segment lost 2 bases, leaving 6 bases of the junction unmatched. The CDR3 coding sequence is TGTGCCAGCAGCGTGTCCGGGGGACAGGGCTACACCTTC. This encodes CASSVSGGQGYTF.

V gene TRBV2 combines with J gene TRBJ2-7; weak D call: TRBD1 (7 bases). Trimming shortened V by 9 bases and J by 3 bases, and 18 bases separated the two germline ends. The CDR3 spans 14 residues. Germline assignment: CDR1 SNHLY and CDR2 FYNNEI. CDR3 in DNA: TGTGCCAGTTTGGAGGGGACAGTCCTCTACGAGCAGTACTTC. It codes for CASLEGTVLYEQYF.

The chain carries TRBV29-1 and TRBJ2-5; D perhaps matches TRBD2 (6 bases). Trimming pared 3 bases from V and 5 bases from J, leaving 13 bases between. CDR3 length equals 13 residues. Germline V gives CDR1 SQVTM, CDR2 ANQGSEA. The DNA for the CDR3 is TGCAGCGTTGACCATAGCGGTGGGGAGACCCAGTACTTC. Protein sequence: CSVDHSGGETQYF. Complete variable domain (other parts from reference TRBV29-1 and TRBJ2-5): SAVISQKPSRDICQRGTSLTIQCQVDSQVTMMFWYRQQPGQSLTLIATANQGSEATYESGFVIDKFPISRPNLTFSTLTVSNMSPEDSSIYLCSVDHSGGETQYFGPGTRLLVL.

The chain has TRBV4-3 and TRBJ2-2, with D unclear. V gave up 1 base and J gave up 3 bases, with 12 bases separating them. The CDR3 is 16 residues long. Germline-derived CDR1 and CDR2 are LGHNA and YSLEER. This chain's CDR3 is CASSQADELYTGELFF. The DNA of the CDR3 is TGCGCCAGCAGCCAAGCGGACGAGCTTTACACCGGGGAGCTGTTTTTT.

The chain employs TRBV7-6 and TRBJ2-1, with 9 positions matching TRBD2. In germline, CDR1 is SGHVS, CDR2 FNYEAQ. CDR3 length: 15 amino acids. The trim removed 1 base at V and 7 bases at J, leaving 5 bases unmatched. The CDR3 is CASSLVAGVRNEQFF. The CDR3 coding sequence is TGTGCCAGCAGCTTAGTAGCGGGAGTGAGGAATGAGCAGTTCTTC. Drawing the rest from reference TRBV7-6 and TRBJ2-1, the complete variable domain is GAGVSQSPRYKVTKRGQDVALRCDPISGHVSLYWYRQALGQGPEFLTYFNYEAQQDKSGLPNDRFSAERPEGSISTLTIQRTEQRDSAMYRCASSLVAGVRNEQFFGPGTRLTVL.

The chain links TRBV28 to TRBJ2-7; 7 bases are shared with TRBD2. The CDR3 extends over 17 amino acids. Germline V gene lookup returns CDR1 MDHEN and CDR2 SYDVKM. The ends lost 6 bases at V and 0 bases at J; junction bases unmatched: 14. In nucleotides, the CDR3 is TGTGCCAGCAGCGGATCGACAACTAGCGATAGCTCCTACGAGCAGTACTTC. This translates into CASSGSTTSDSSYEQYF. Together with reference TRBV28 and TRBJ2-7, the CDR3 gives the full variable domain: DVKVTQSSRYLVKRTGEKVFLECVQDMDHENMFWYRQDPGLGLRLIYFSYDVKMKEKGDIPEGYSVSREKKERFSLILESASTNQTSMYLCASSGSTTSDSSYEQYFGPGTRLTVT.

Regarding this clone: In the same sample, other DNA sequences code for this CDR3. The V call is TRBV10-1, the J call TRBJ2-2; D is uncertain. The CDR3 covers 12 residues. V was pared by 4 bases and J by 4 bases, with 4 bases between. Germline CDR1 WNHNN, CDR2 SYGVQD (reference sequence). In DNA, the CDR3 is TGCGCCAGCAGTGGGCGCACCGGGGAGCTGTTTTTT. Translated: CASSGRTGELFF.

About this clone: The CDR3 ends on some other residue instead of the conserved phenylalanine or tryptophan, so this is likely a read error. No DNA is shown, since the ends of the CDR3 on it are uncertain; the CDR3 is the one TCRdb lists. The gene calls are TRBV7-9 and TRBJ1-2; the table's TRBD1 call for D was not verified on the DNA. CDR1 is SEHNR, CDR2 FQNEAQ, per germline (reference sequence). Inclusive of both ends, the CDR3 amounts to 11 amino acids. CDR3: CASSLPTEPTL.

This clone was observed a single time. The chain employs TRBV7-8 and TRBJ2-7, with 10 bases lining up with TRBD1. V was clipped by 8 bases and J by 4 bases; unmatched bases: 2. This CDR3 is 12 amino acids long. Looked up from germline, CDR1 is SGHVS and CDR2 is FQNEAQ. The CDR3 nucleotides read TGTGCCAGCGGGACAGGGGCTTACGAGCAGTACTTC. Its translation is CASGTGAYEQYF. Variable domain in full (rest from reference TRBV7-8 and TRBJ2-7): GAGVSQSPRYKVAKRGQDVALRCDPISGHVSLFWYQQALGQGPEFLTYFQNEAQLDKSGLPSDRFFAERPEGSVSTLKIQRTQQEDSAVYLCASGTGAYEQYFGPGTRLTVT.

This clone was picked up one time. The chain has TRBV7-6 and TRBJ2-1; TRBD2 agrees at 9 bases. V dropped 4 bases and J dropped 10; count of bases not matched to a gene: 29. CDR1 and CDR2 (germline): SGHVS, FNYEAQ. The CDR3 loop spans 21 amino acids. The CDR3 spells CASSSPTGRESLAGPFGEQFF. The CDR3 DNA reads as TGTGCCAGCAGCTCCCCCACGGGGCGGGAATCACTAGCGGGTCCGTTTGGGGAGCAGTTCTTC.

The gene calls are TRBV7-9 and TRBJ2-1, with D hard to call. The CDR3 is made up of 15 amino acids. Germline V gene sequence: CDR1 SEHNR, CDR2 FQNEAQ (reference sequence). V lost 5 bases to trimming and J lost 0 bases, with 11 bases between them. CDR3 DNA sequence: TGTGCCAGCAGCGAGCGCTATAGCTCCTACAATGAGCAGTTCTTC. It codes for CASSERYSSYNEQFF.

The rearrangement joins TRBV21-1 to TRBJ2-7; the table gives TRBD1 as D, unverified against the DNA. TRBV21-1 is an annotated pseudogene. The CDR3 covers 18 residues. DNA of the CDR3: TGTGCCAGCAGCAGAGCGTATACGAGGGACAGGGAAACCGATCTGCAGTACTTC. It is translated as CASSRAYTRDRETDLQYF.

V and J are TRBV7-9 and TRBJ2-1; 12 bases are a match to TRBD2. The CDR3 length is 17 residues. CDR1 and CDR2 from the germline V gene are SEHNR and FQNEAQ (reference sequence). Trimming cost V 1 base and J 3 bases; bases outside gene matches: 4. The CDR3 loop is CASSLGGLAGFYNEQFF. In nucleotides, the CDR3 is TGTGCCAGCAGCTTAGGGGGACTAGCGGGTTTCTACAATGAGCAGTTCTTC.

This clone was seen just once. The chain joins TRBV4-1 to TRBJ2-2; the match to TRBD2 covers 7 bases. The CDR3 totals 16 residues. With 1 base clipped from V and 2 bases from J, the junction kept 4 bases outside the gene matches. CDR1 and CDR2 (germline): MGHRA, YSYEKL. This CDR3 is CASSQGLAENTGELFF. The CDR3 coding sequence is TGCGCCAGCAGCCAAGGGCTAGCGGAAAACACCGGGGAGCTGTTTTTT.